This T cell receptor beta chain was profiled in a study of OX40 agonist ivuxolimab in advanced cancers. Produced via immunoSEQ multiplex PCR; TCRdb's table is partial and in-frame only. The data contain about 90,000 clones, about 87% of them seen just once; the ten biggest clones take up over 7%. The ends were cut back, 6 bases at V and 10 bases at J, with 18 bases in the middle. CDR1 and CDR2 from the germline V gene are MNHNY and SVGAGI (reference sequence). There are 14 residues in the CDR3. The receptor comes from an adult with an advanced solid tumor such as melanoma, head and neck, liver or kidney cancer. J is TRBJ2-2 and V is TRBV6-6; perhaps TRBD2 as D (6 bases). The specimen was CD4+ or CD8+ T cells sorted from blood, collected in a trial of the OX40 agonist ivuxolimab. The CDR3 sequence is CASRSGTHKEELFF. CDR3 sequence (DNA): TGTGCCAGCAGATCCGGGACTCACAAGGAGGAGCTGTTTTTT.